Following are 19 T cell receptor beta chains from one sample sequenced in a study of regulatory T cells in long-lasting Graves disease. The authors built TCR beta libraries using iRepertoire HTBI primers and Arm-PCR of CDR3 regions. MiXCR, applied by TCRdb to the multiplex PCR reads, yields one record per CDR3 protein. The table has 450,000 to 650,000 distinct CDR3 sequences, about 16% seen once; the top ten hold around 25%. Time point specified: newly diagnosed GD, antithyroid drugs for less than 3 months. With RNA extracted from PBMCs as input, the TCR library was made. In addition, the sample was reused for a study of T cells in Graves' hyperthyroidism and ophthalmopathy.

The sample was peripheral blood mononuclear cells (PBMCs), taken at new diagnosis, from a patient treated with antithyroid drugs. The receptor source for this set is a woman aged 35 to 59 with Graves disease.

The chain employs TRBV30 and TRBJ2-1; D is unresolved. Germline lookup yields CDR1 GTSNPN and CDR2 SVGIG (reference sequence). There are 15 residues in the CDR3. V was pared by 4 bases and J by 5 bases, with 18 bases between. The DNA of the CDR3 is TGTGCCTGGACACCCGGATGGCCCGCCCACAATGAGCAGTTCTTC. Its translation: CAWTPGWPAHNEQFF.

In this sample, this clonotype turned up many times. This rearrangement joins TRBV12-3 or TRBV12-4 to TRBJ2-5; D not certain. The CDR3 has 12 residues. Trimming pared 2 bases from V and 4 bases from J, leaving 5 bases between. As DNA, the CDR3 is TGTGCCAGCAGTTTATACGGAGAGACCCAGTACTTC. Translating gives CASSLYGETQYF.

This clonotype was recorded at least ten times. This rearrangement joins TRBV27 to TRBJ1-5; possible D gene TRBD1, 6 bases. Per germline, CDR1 MNHEY and CDR2 SMNVEV (reference sequence). The CDR3 loop spans 13 amino acids. The V end lost 6 bases, the J end lost 3 bases, and 9 bases lay between the germline ends. The CDR3 sequence: CASSRQANQPQHF. The CDR3 DNA follows: TGTGCCAGCAGCCGACAGGCCAATCAGCCCCAGCATTTT.

This clonotype showed up just a few times. The chain has TRBV3-1 and TRBJ2-1; D call uncertain. Germline CDR1 reads LGHDT; CDR2 reads YNNKEL (reference sequence). The V end was cut by 0 bases, the J end by 3 bases, with 9 bases between. The CDR3 extends over 15 amino acids. CDR3 amino acids: CASSQEGPNYNEQFF. For the CDR3, the DNA is TGTGCCAGCAGCCAAGAGGGTCCCAACTACAATGAGCAGTTCTTC.

This clonotype was seen many times. The chain uses TRBV13 and TRBJ1-2; D gene uncertain. Looked up from germline, CDR1 is PRHDT and CDR2 is FYEKMQ (reference sequence). V shed 5 bases and J shed 4 bases, with 14 bases lying between them. This CDR3 spans 14 amino acids. CDR3 sequence reads: CASSPVGYTYGYTF. In DNA form, the CDR3 reads TGTGCCAGCAGCCCTGTAGGGTACACCTATGGCTACACCTTC.

This clonotype was seen many times. V usage is TRBV6-1 and J usage is TRBJ1-2, with D hard to call. This CDR3 contains 15 residues. Germline CDR1 reads MNHNS; CDR2 reads SASEGT. V lost 2 bases, J lost 6 bases, and 16 bases lay in between. CDR3 in amino acids: CASSEFPAGKNGYTF. In nucleotides, the CDR3 is TGTGCCAGCAGTGAATTCCCAGCTGGGAAGAATGGCTACACCTTC.

On this clonotype itself: At one boundary the junction diverges from the germline segment, which might be a read error. In DNA, the CDR3 is TGTGCCAGCAGTCCAGAAGGGAACGCCGGGGAGCTGTTTTTT. Protein product: CASSPEGNAGELFF. The chain recombines TRBV6-1 with TRBJ2-2; D gene unclear. CDR3 length: 14 residues. The V gene's germline CDR1 is MNHNS and CDR2 SASEGT.

This clonotype was seen ten or more times. The genes are TRBV3-1 and TRBJ1-6; no clear D gene. Trimming removed 1 base from V and 5 bases from J, with 6 bases in between. CDR3 length equals 14 residues. Germline V gene sequence: CDR1 LGHDT, CDR2 YNNKEL (reference sequence). The CDR3 reads CASSQGAHNSPLHF. The CDR3 region has the DNA TGTGCCAGCAGCCAAGGGGCCCATAATTCACCCCTCCACTTT.

The rearrangement links TRBV12-3 or TRBV12-4 to TRBJ1-6; no clear D. V was shortened by 5 bases and J by 14 bases, with 16 bases between the two germline ends. The CDR3 is 13 amino acids. CDR3 loop: CASSLQVPTTLHF. The CDR3 DNA reads as TGTGCCAGCAGTCTTCAGGTCCCCACCACCCTCCACTTT.

The chain has TRBV18 and TRBJ2-2, with D possibly matching TRBD1 (5 bases). The CDR3 length is 16 residues. CDR1 is KGHSH and CDR2 is LQKENI in the germline V gene. V lost 3 bases to trimming and J lost 2 bases, with 13 bases between them. The CDR3 DNA reads as TGTGCCAGCTCACCGTTGACAGTAATTAACACCGGGGAGCTGTTTTTT. As protein: CASSPLTVINTGELFF.

This clonotype was detected a few times. For the CDR3, the DNA is TGTGCCAGCAGCCGGGTGGGGCTCCAATCGTCGGATAACTATGGCTACACCTTC. Translating it yields CASSRVGLQSSDNYGYTF. The chain couples TRBV5-5 to TRBJ1-2, with TRBD1 as a possible D gene (5 bases). Per the germline V gene, CDR1 is SGHKS and CDR2 is YYEKEE (reference sequence). The CDR3 is 18 residues long. Trimming removed 4 bases at V and 1 base at J, with 23 bases between.

About this clonotype: With a much larger clone just one base away, this may be a read error. The chain is built from TRBV5-5 and TRBJ2-5, with no clear D. With 0 bases removed from V and 5 bases from J, the gap between germline ends came to 11 bases. Germline V CDR1 and CDR2: SGHKS, YYEKEE (reference sequence). The CDR3 totals 14 residues. As DNA, the CDR3 is TGTGCCAGCAGCTTGGTCACGATCAAGGAGACCCAGTACTTC. It encodes CASSLVTIKETQYF.

This clonotype was observed at least ten times. V is TRBV29-1 and J is TRBJ1-3; no reliable D call. Trimming took off 2 bases at V and 4 bases at J, with 12 bases between the two ends. Germline V gene lookup returns CDR1 SQVTM and CDR2 ANQGSEA. The length of the CDR3 is 14 residues. The CDR3: CSVEITDTGNTIYF. As DNA, the CDR3 is TGCAGCGTTGAAATCACCGATACGGGAAACACCATATATTTT.

V usage is TRBV5-6 and J usage is TRBJ1-1; D may be TRBD1 (6 bases). The CDR3 length is 16 residues. Trimming took off 3 bases at V and 7 bases at J, with 22 bases between the two ends. Germline V gene lookup returns CDR1 SGHDT and CDR2 YYEEEE. CDR3 sequence: CASSSMGRLWDIEAFF. The CDR3 coding sequence is TGTGCCAGCAGCTCCATGGGGCGGTTGTGGGACATTGAAGCTTTCTTT.

At least ten counts were recorded for this clonotype. The chain carries TRBV12-3 or TRBV12-4 and TRBJ1-5; D is perhaps TRBD1 (6 bases). The length of the CDR3 is 15 residues. Trimming removed 5 bases from V and 7 bases from J, with 18 bases in between. CDR3 nucleotides: TGTGCCAGCAGTCCGACCCACAGGGTTTCGCAGCCCCAGCATTTT. It encodes CASSPTHRVSQPQHF.

This chain links TRBV6-2 or TRBV6-3 with TRBJ1-1; D is undetermined. Germline V CDR1 and CDR2: MNHEY, SVGEGT. Trimming cost V 1 base and J 0 bases, with 9 bases left between them. The CDR3 is made up of 15 amino acids. The CDR3 loop reads CASSYLDGMNTEAFF. CDR3 DNA: TGTGCCAGCAGTTACTTGGACGGAATGAACACTGAAGCTTTCTTT.

This clonotype occurred many times. The chain is built from TRBV3-1 and TRBJ2-5; TRBD2 agrees at 8 bases. The CDR3 has 16 amino acids. The ends lost 4 bases at V and 5 bases at J; junction bases unmatched: 12. Germline loops: CDR1 LGHDT, CDR2 YNNKEL (reference sequence). CDR3 coding DNA: TGTGCCAGCAGCCCCCATGGAGCGGGGGAACAGGAGACCCAGTACTTC. This encodes CASSPHGAGEQETQYF.

This clonotype was counted ten times or more. The rearrangement joins TRBV20-1 to TRBJ2-1, with 9 bases aligning to TRBD2. Germline V lookup: CDR1 DFQATT, CDR2 SNEGSKA (reference sequence). The J segment lost 4 bases and the V segment lost 1 base, leaving 5 bases of the junction unmatched. The CDR3 spans 15 residues. CDR3 amino acids: CSARVSGGAYNEQFF. The CDR3 DNA is TGCAGTGCTAGAGTTAGCGGGGGCGCTTACAATGAGCAGTTCTTC.

This clonotype has ten or more counts. This rearrangement joins TRBV5-4 to TRBJ2-5; 7 bases are a match to TRBD2. CDR3 size: 13 residues. Germline trimming cut 4 bases from V and 5 bases from J; bases unmatched to any gene: 5. CDR1 is SGHNT and CDR2 is YYREEE in the germline V gene (reference sequence). CDR3 sequence (DNA): TGTGCCAGCAGCCTCGGACTAGGGGAGACCCAGTACTTC. Residues: CASSLGLGETQYF.